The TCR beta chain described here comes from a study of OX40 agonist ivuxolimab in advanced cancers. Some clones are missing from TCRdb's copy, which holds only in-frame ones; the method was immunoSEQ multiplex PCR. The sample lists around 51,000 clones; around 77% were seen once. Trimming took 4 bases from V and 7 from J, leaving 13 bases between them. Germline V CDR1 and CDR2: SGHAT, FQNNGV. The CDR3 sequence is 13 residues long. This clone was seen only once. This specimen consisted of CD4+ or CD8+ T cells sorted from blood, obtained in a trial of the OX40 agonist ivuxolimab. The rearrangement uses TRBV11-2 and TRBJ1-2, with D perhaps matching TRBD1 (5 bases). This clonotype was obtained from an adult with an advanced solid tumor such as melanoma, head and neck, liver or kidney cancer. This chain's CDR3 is CASSSLGGGGYTF. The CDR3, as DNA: TGTGCCAGCAGCTCCCTCGGGGGAGGTGGCTACACCTTC.